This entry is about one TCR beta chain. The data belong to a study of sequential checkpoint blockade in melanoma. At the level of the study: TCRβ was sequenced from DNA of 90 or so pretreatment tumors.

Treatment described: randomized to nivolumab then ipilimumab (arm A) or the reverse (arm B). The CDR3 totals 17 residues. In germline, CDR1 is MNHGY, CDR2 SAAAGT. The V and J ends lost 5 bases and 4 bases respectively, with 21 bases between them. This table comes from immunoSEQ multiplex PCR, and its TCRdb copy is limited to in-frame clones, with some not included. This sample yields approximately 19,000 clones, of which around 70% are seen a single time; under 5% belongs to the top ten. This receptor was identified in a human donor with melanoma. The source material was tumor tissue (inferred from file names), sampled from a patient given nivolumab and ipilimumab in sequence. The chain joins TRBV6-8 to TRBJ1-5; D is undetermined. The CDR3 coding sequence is TGTGCCAGCAGTGACCTGAGACCCTGGACGTTAAATCAGCCCCAGCATTTT. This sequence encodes CASSDLRPWTLNQPQHF.